This TCR beta chain derives from a study of T-cell reconstitution after alpha-beta-depleted transplantation in children. Study conclusions and caveats: Several hundred expanded graft clones reportedly gave rise to the alpha-beta T cells present about two months after transplant. Recipient T cells and thymic progenitors that survived were the source of the high TCRbeta diversity seen at day 60 in some patients. From newly produced T cells came most of the T-cell counts and diversity one year after transplant.

Germline values: CDR1 SQVTM, CDR2 ANQGSEA. This CDR3 is built from 15 residues. After removal of 1 base from V and 3 bases from J, the junction contained 5 bases not matched to a gene. This clonotype was seen at least ten times. Its cognate antigen is unknown. Preparation of the TCRbeta library involved a method that used unique molecular identifiers. MiXCR was run by TCRdb on the PCR reads, yielding one entry per CDR3 protein. This sample yields a few hundred thousand distinct CDR3 sequences, of which 10% to 15% are seen a single time; around 2.2% belongs to the top ten. The input for sequencing was PBMCs, mostly from graft donor cells, taken 360 days after TCRalphabeta/CD19-depleted stem cell transplant. The sequence was obtained from a male patient aged 10-17 years who had a stem cell transplant for acute myeloid leukemia, so the T cells may come from the graft donor. The V and J genes are TRBV29-1 and TRBJ2-1; 8 bases match TRBD2. In DNA, the CDR3 is TGCAGCGTTGAAGGGACTAGCCCACACTACAATGAGCAGTTCTTC. It yields the protein CSVEGTSPHYNEQFF.